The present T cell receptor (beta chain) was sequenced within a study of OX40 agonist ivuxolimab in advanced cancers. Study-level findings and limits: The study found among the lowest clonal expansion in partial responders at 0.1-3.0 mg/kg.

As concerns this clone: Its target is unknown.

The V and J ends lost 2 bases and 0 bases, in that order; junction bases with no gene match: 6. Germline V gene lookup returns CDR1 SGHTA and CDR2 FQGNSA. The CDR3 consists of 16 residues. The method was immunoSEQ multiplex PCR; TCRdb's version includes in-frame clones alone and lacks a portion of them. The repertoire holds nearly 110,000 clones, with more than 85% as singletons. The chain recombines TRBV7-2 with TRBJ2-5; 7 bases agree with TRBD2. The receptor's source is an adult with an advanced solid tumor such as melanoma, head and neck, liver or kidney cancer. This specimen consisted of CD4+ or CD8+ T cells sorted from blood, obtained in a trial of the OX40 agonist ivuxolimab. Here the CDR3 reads CASSLPGDYHQETQYF. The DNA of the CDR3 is TGTGCCAGCAGCTTACCCGGGGACTACCACCAAGAGACCCAGTACTTC.